The 29 T cell receptor beta chains below come from one sample, sequenced in a study of OX40 agonist ivuxolimab in advanced cancers. Measured with immunoSEQ multiplex PCR; TCRdb has only the in-frame clones, and not every one. The sample holds 70,000 or so clones; around nine tenths are singletons and the top ten take around 0.7%. The input for sequencing was CD4+ or CD8+ T cells sorted from blood, taken in a trial of the OX40 agonist ivuxolimab. Receptor source: an adult with an advanced solid tumor such as melanoma, head and neck, liver or kidney cancer.

The rearrangement joins TRBV28 to TRBJ1-4; D perhaps matches TRBD1 (5 bases). The CDR3 extends over 15 amino acids. From germline, CDR1 is MDHEN and CDR2 SYDVKM. V lost 4 bases and J lost 4, with 13 bases in between. Here the CDR3 reads CASSSPGTLNEKLFF. DNA for the CDR3: TGTGCCAGCAGTTCTCCTGGGACCCTTAATGAAAAACTGTTTTTT.

V usage is TRBV5-1 and J usage is TRBJ2-7, with D tentatively TRBD2 (5 bases). The V gene's germline CDR1 is SGHRS and CDR2 YFSETQ. The CDR3 runs 14 residues. Deletions cut 0 bases from V and 5 bases from J, with 12 bases between. CDR3 amino acids: CASSLDTPRDEQYF. The CDR3 DNA is TGCGCCAGCAGCTTGGACACCCCGAGGGACGAGCAGTACTTC.

The chain has TRBV19 and TRBJ1-1; no clear D gene. The length of the CDR3 is 13 residues. Germline CDR1 is LNHDA and CDR2 is SQIVND (reference sequence). Trimming took 3 bases from V and 0 from J, leaving 5 bases between them. The CDR3 protein is CASSMQVNTEAFF. The CDR3 DNA follows: TGTGCCAGTAGTATGCAGGTGAACACTGAAGCTTTCTTT.

In this sample, this clone turned up once. The V call is TRBV20-1, the J call TRBJ2-3; D remains ambiguous. Trimming took off 3 bases at V and 5 bases at J, with 6 bases between the two ends. The CDR3 consists of 11 residues. Germline CDR1 and CDR2: DFQATT and SNEGSKA (reference sequence). The CDR3: CSARSIDTQYF. In nucleotides, the CDR3 is TGCAGTGCTAGGTCGATAGATACGCAGTATTTT.

This chain joins TRBV10-3 and TRBJ2-7; D uncertain. CDR1 is ENHRY, CDR2 SYGVKD, per germline. The length of the CDR3 is 12 residues. CDR3 coding DNA: TGTGCTTACCGTGGGGAAGTGGGCGAGCAGTACTTC. This encodes CAYRGEVGEQYF.

The chain joins TRBV19 to TRBJ1-3; no firm D call. Germline V lookup: CDR1 LNHDA, CDR2 SQIVND (reference sequence). Trimming left V 7 bases short and J 0 bases short, with 10 bases between. The CDR3 extends over 14 amino acids. CDR3 sequence: CASNSGASGNTIYF. Here the CDR3 DNA reads TGTGCCAGTAACTCAGGAGCCTCTGGAAACACCATATATTTT.

This chain links TRBV5-3 with TRBJ1-1; possible D gene TRBD1, 5 bases. TRBV5-3 is designated an ORF whose function remains uncertain. Trimming cost V 8 bases and J 1 base, with 21 bases left between them. The CDR3 runs 16 residues. The CDR3 nucleotides read TGTGCCAGGAGGGGCTTGGGGGTGTTTCAGAACACTGAAGCTTTCTTT. Translating gives CARRGLGVFQNTEAFF.

The gene calls are TRBV5-1 and TRBJ2-7; a possible D gene is TRBD2 (6 bases). Germline V gene data show CDR1 as SGHRS and CDR2 as YFSETQ. CDR3 length: 16 amino acids. V gave up 4 bases and J gave up 3 bases, with 20 bases separating them. The CDR3 coding sequence is TGCGCCAGCAGCCTAGGCGGGGTGGGCGTCTACTACGAGCAGTACTTC. Amino acids: CASSLGGVGVYYEQYF.

The gene calls are TRBV27 and TRBJ2-1, with 13 bases aligning to TRBD2. This CDR3 is built from 16 residues. V lost 2 bases and J lost 8; bases outside the gene matches: 6. Per the germline V gene, CDR1 is MNHEY and CDR2 is SMNVEV (reference sequence). CDR3 amino acids: CASSLLGLAGVDEQFF. The CDR3 nucleotides read TGTGCCAGCAGTTTACTAGGACTAGCGGGAGTTGATGAGCAGTTCTTC.

The chain recombines TRBV6-5 with TRBJ1-2; 7 bases map to TRBD1. The V gene's germline CDR1 is MNHEY and CDR2 SVGAGI. The junction had 15 bases not matched to a gene; V was cut back by 6 bases and J by 8 bases. This CDR3 has 15 amino acids. The CDR3 spells CASSSPRDSYRGYTF. For the CDR3, the DNA is TGTGCCAGCAGCTCCCCCCGGGACAGCTATCGAGGCTACACCTTC.

The V gene is TRBV5-1, the J gene TRBJ2-2; 8 nucleotides line up with TRBD1. Per the germline V gene, CDR1 is SGHRS and CDR2 is YFSETQ. This CDR3 contains 17 residues. V lost 4 bases and J lost 0; bases outside the gene matches: 8. This CDR3 is CASSPYRQGSNTGELFF. DNA for the CDR3: TGCGCCAGCAGCCCGTACCGACAGGGGTCGAACACCGGGGAGCTGTTTTTT.

The chain is built from TRBV16 and TRBJ2-7; D tentatively reads TRBD1 or TRBD2 (5 bases each). Trimming shortened V by 6 bases and J by 1 base, and 13 bases separated the two germline ends. The germline CDR1 and CDR2 sequences are KGHSY and FQNENV. The CDR3 sequence is 14 residues long. The CDR3 loop reads CASSTGRRSYEQYF. CDR3 sequence (DNA): TGTGCCAGCAGTACGGGACGGCGGTCCTACGAGCAGTACTTC.

The rearrangement links TRBV11-2 to TRBJ1-2; D is perhaps TRBD1 (6 bases). V lost 1 base to trimming and J lost 6 bases, with 15 bases between them. The CDR3 extends over 15 amino acids. CDR1 is SGHAT, CDR2 FQNNGV, per germline. The CDR3 bases are TGTGCCAGCAGCTTAGTACCCAACAGGGTCGATGGCTACACCTTC. Its protein product is CASSLVPNRVDGYTF.

This chain uses TRBV10-3 with TRBJ2-5; the D is unclear. Per the germline V gene, CDR1 is ENHRY and CDR2 is SYGVKD. CDR3 length: 11 residues. V was shortened by 3 bases and J by 5 bases, with 4 bases between the two germline ends. CDR3: CAISDWETQYF. The CDR3 DNA is TGTGCCATCAGTGACTGGGAGACCCAGTACTTC.

To note about this clone: The identical CDR3 is also encoded by other nucleotide sequences in the sample. The genes are TRBV5-6 and TRBJ2-6; D remains unclear. CDR1 is SGHDT and CDR2 is YYEEEE in the germline V gene. This CDR3 has 14 residues. Trimming pared 5 bases from V and 2 bases from J, leaving 8 bases between. CDR3 bases: TGTGCCAGCAGGGGCACCACTGGGGCCAACGTCCTGACTTTC. This gives the protein CASRGTTGANVLTF.

This clone was seen just once. One end of the junction does not line up with germline, which may come from a read error. The chain links TRBV7-7 to TRBJ2-7; D is perhaps TRBD1 (5 bases). This CDR3 is built from 13 residues. Per germline, CDR1 SSHAT and CDR2 FNYEAQ (reference sequence). The CDR3 region has the DNA TGTGCTAGCAGCTTAACAGGTACCTACGAGCAGTACTTC. It yields the protein CASSLTGTYEQYF.

The CDR3 sequence: CASSPQELEGEAFF. Here the CDR3 DNA reads TGTGCCAGCTCACCACAGGAGTTAGAGGGTGAAGCTTTCTTT. The V and J genes are TRBV18 and TRBJ1-1; D is ambiguous. V was clipped by 1 base and J by 7 bases, with 13 bases between them. The CDR3 has 14 residues. Germline V lookup: CDR1 KGHSH, CDR2 LQKENI.

The genes are TRBV18 and TRBJ1-3; D unclear. V was trimmed by 1 base and J by 2 bases, leaving 12 bases between them. This CDR3 is 16 amino acids long. CDR1 and CDR2 from the germline V gene are KGHSH and LQKENI. CDR3 nucleotide sequence: TGTGCCAGCTCACCACAGGAAGTCAAAGCTGGAAACACCATATATTTT. Translating it yields CASSPQEVKAGNTIYF.

This clone has a handful of counts. This CDR3 is CASSATASMNTEAFF. CDR3 bases: TGCGCCAGCAGTGCGACAGCCTCTATGAACACTGAAGCTTTCTTT. The chain carries TRBV10-1 and TRBJ1-1; D may be TRBD1 (5 bases). CDR3 size: 15 residues. Trimming left V 4 bases short and J 0 bases short, with 12 bases between. Germline CDR1 reads WNHNN; CDR2 reads SYGVQD (reference sequence).

The chain links TRBV6-5 to TRBJ2-7, with D tentatively TRBD1 or TRBD2 (5 bases each). CDR3 size: 14 residues. The V end lost 5 bases, the J end lost 0 bases, and 11 bases lay between the germline ends. Germline CDR1 MNHEY, CDR2 SVGAGI. The DNA of the CDR3 is TGTGCCAGCAGTACCCGGGACGGCTCCTACGAGCAGTACTTC. It specifies CASSTRDGSYEQYF.

The chain recombines TRBV30 with TRBJ2-7; D assignment may be TRBD1 or TRBD2 (6 bases each). CDR3 size: 12 residues. Per germline, CDR1 GTSNPN and CDR2 SVGIG (reference sequence). Trimming shortened V by 1 base and J by 4 bases, and 8 bases separated the two germline ends. The CDR3 is CAWSGGGYEQYF. CDR3 DNA: TGTGCCTGGAGTGGAGGGGGGTACGAGCAGTACTTC.

V is TRBV29-1 and J is TRBJ2-1; 7 bases match TRBD2. Trimming cost V 3 bases and J 5 bases; bases outside gene matches: 10. The CDR3 extends over 15 amino acids. Germline values: CDR1 SQVTM, CDR2 ANQGSEA. In DNA, the CDR3 is TGCAGCGTTGAGGGGTGGCGGGGGAAAAACAATGAGCAGTTCTTC. Amino acid sequence: CSVEGWRGKNNEQFF.

The rearrangement links TRBV30 to TRBJ1-3; D is unclear. V was shortened by 0 bases and J by 4 bases, with 13 bases between the two germline ends. The germline V gene encodes CDR1 GTSNPN and CDR2 SVGIG (reference sequence). CDR3 length: 15 residues. CDR3 sequence reads: CAWSVRGSSGNTIYF. CDR3 sequence (DNA): TGTGCCTGGAGTGTTCGGGGATCCTCAGGAAACACCATATATTTT. The full variable domain, completed using reference TRBV30 and TRBJ1-3, is SQTIHQWPATLVQPVGSPLSLECTVEGTSNPNLYWYRQAAGRGLQLLFYSVGIGQISSEVPQNLSASRPQDRQFILSSKKLLLSDSGFYLCAWSVRGSSGNTIYFGEGSWLTVV.

The chain is built from TRBV13 and TRBJ1-5; no definite D call. Trimming removed 0 bases at V and 4 bases at J, with 13 bases between. Germline V gene sequence: CDR1 PRHDT, CDR2 FYEKMQ (reference sequence). The CDR3 is 16 amino acids. CDR3 in DNA: TGTGCCAGCAGCTTAGGCCCCATCCGGCCGAATCAGCCCCAGCATTTT. This sequence encodes CASSLGPIRPNQPQHF.

The chain couples TRBV9 to TRBJ2-7; D gene unclear. This CDR3 contains 14 residues. Trimming left V 2 bases short and J 4 bases short, with 13 bases between. Germline V CDR1 and CDR2: SGDLS, YYNGEE. CDR3 in DNA: TGTGCCAGCAGCGTCCACAGCTCGTCGTACGAGCAGTACTTC. This sequence encodes CASSVHSSSYEQYF.

The rearrangement joins TRBV18 to TRBJ1-3; D not certain. The V end lost 2 bases, the J end lost 0 bases, and 11 bases lay between the germline ends. There are 16 residues in the CDR3. Germline lookup yields CDR1 KGHSH and CDR2 LQKENI. The CDR3 protein is CASSPAGADSGNTIYF. In DNA, the CDR3 is TGTGCCAGCTCACCAGCAGGCGCAGACTCTGGAAACACCATATATTTT. The full variable domain, with the rest looked up from reference TRBV18 and TRBJ1-3, is NAGVMQNPRHLVRRRGQEARLRCSPMKGHSHVYWYRQLPEEGLKFMVYLQKENIIDESGMPKERFSAEFPKEGPSILRIQQVVRGDSAAYFCASSPAGADSGNTIYFGEGSWLTVV.

The rearrangement links TRBV27 to TRBJ1-5, with TRBD1 matching 11 bases. Per the germline V gene, CDR1 is MNHEY and CDR2 is SMNVEV (reference sequence). The CDR3 is 15 residues long. Germline trimming cut 5 bases from V and 6 bases from J; bases unmatched to any gene: 6. This CDR3 reads CASSPRTGGGQPQHF. CDR3 nucleotide sequence: TGTGCCAGCAGTCCAAGGACAGGGGGCGGTCAGCCCCAGCATTTT.

The chain is built from TRBV5-1 and TRBJ1-6; D not resolved. The CDR3 extends over 15 amino acids. The germline V gene encodes CDR1 SGHRS and CDR2 YFSETQ. With 0 bases removed from V and 2 bases from J, the gap between germline ends came to 6 bases. The DNA for the CDR3 is TGCGCCAGCAGCTTGGACCAGACCTATAATTCACCCCTCCACTTT. Residues: CASSLDQTYNSPLHF.

V is TRBV25-1 and J is TRBJ2-7; 9 bases agree with TRBD2. Germline loops: CDR1 MGHDK, CDR2 SYGVNS. The V gene end was trimmed by 2 bases and the J gene end by 6 bases; junction bases not matched to a gene: 5. The CDR3 sequence is 14 residues long. Here the CDR3 DNA reads TGTGCCAGCAGTGAACGTAGCGGGAGAAGCGAGCAGTACTTC. Protein sequence: CASSERSGRSEQYF.